Following are 27 T cell receptor beta chains from one sample sequenced in a study of T cells in Graves' hyperthyroidism and ophthalmopathy. Amplified TCR beta CDR3 regions derived from RNA transcripts. A first-round RT-PCR of the TCR CDR3 used the HTBI primer set. TCRdb re-derived calls from the multiplex PCR reads in MiXCR, one entry per CDR3 protein. This table has approximately 700,000 distinct CDR3 sequences, 16% appearing once. Material: blood. The receptors here all came from a young man with Graves' hyperthyroidism.

The chain joins TRBV7-9 to TRBJ2-2; 10 bases fit TRBD2. The CDR3 spans 17 residues. CDR1 is SEHNR, CDR2 FQNEAQ, per germline (reference sequence). V gave up 1 base and J gave up 7 bases; unmatched junction bases: 9. The CDR3 sequence: CASSLVRLAGVGGELFF. The CDR3 DNA reads as TGTGCCAGCAGCTTAGTTCGTCTAGCGGGAGTTGGCGGGGAGCTGTTTTTT.

This clonotype was counted many times. The gene calls are TRBV28 and TRBJ2-7; 12 nucleotides align to TRBD1. Germline V gene data show CDR1 as MDHEN and CDR2 as SYDVKM. V lost 11 bases, J lost 7 bases, and 9 bases stayed unmatched. CDR3 size: 13 residues. CDR3 nucleotide sequence: TGTGCCCTCTCGGGACAGGGGGCGAGAGAGCAGTACTTC. Protein: CALSGQGAREQYF.

CDR3: CSAARGIGETQYF. CDR3 sequence (DNA): TGCAGTGCCGCCAGGGGAATCGGGGAGACCCAGTACTTC. The chain joins TRBV20-1 to TRBJ2-5, with D maybe TRBD1 (6 bases). V was shortened by 6 bases and J by 5 bases, with 16 bases between the two germline ends. The germline CDR1 and CDR2 sequences are DFQATT and SNEGSKA (reference sequence). The CDR3 sequence is 13 residues long.

This clonotype has at least ten counts. The chain recombines TRBV20-1 with TRBJ2-7; 7 bases match TRBD2. Germline CDR1 is DFQATT and CDR2 is SNEGSKA (reference sequence). V lost 0 bases and J lost 3; bases outside the gene matches: 5. This CDR3 is 14 amino acids long. In DNA, the CDR3 is TGCAGTGCTAGAGAGGCTAGCGGATTCTACGAGCAGTACTTC. Its protein product is CSAREASGFYEQYF.

The sample holds many counts of this clonotype. V and J are TRBV2 and TRBJ2-1; possibly TRBD1 for D (6 bases). The V gene's germline CDR1 is SNHLY and CDR2 FYNNEI. V was clipped by 8 bases and J by 0 bases, with 14 bases between them. This CDR3 region has 15 residues. CDR3 residues: CASLNGDTSYNEQFF. The CDR3 DNA is TGTGCCAGCCTTAACGGGGACACCTCCTACAATGAGCAGTTCTTC.

This clonotype was detected ten times or more. The rearrangement joins TRBV28 to TRBJ2-1; 9 bases match TRBD1. The J segment lost 7 bases and the V segment lost 4 bases, leaving 11 bases of the junction unmatched. This CDR3 spans 16 amino acids. Germline assignment: CDR1 MDHEN and CDR2 SYDVKM. The CDR3 bases are TGTGCCAGCAGTTCCCCTCGGGGACAGGGAGGAAATGAGCAGTTCTTC. Translation gives CASSSPRGQGGNEQFF.

Many counts were recorded for this clonotype. The V call is TRBV30, the J call TRBJ2-5; D is uncertain. V lost 2 bases, J lost 0 bases, and 13 bases lay in between. The CDR3 covers 15 residues. Germline V gene data show CDR1 as GTSNPN and CDR2 as SVGIG (reference sequence). The CDR3 nucleotides are TGTGCCTGGAGTCCCCCCCAAAAGTACCAAGAGACCCAGTACTTC. This translates into CAWSPPQKYQETQYF. The full variable domain, in which reference TRBV30 and TRBJ2-5 provide the parts outside the CDR3, is SQTIHQWPATLVQPVGSPLSLECTVEGTSNPNLYWYRQAAGRGLQLLFYSVGIGQISSEVPQNLSASRPQDRQFILSSKKLLLSDSGFYLCAWSPPQKYQETQYFGPGTRLLVL.

In its sample, this clonotype was seen many times. V is TRBV6-1 and J is TRBJ2-7; D call uncertain. From germline, CDR1 is MNHNS and CDR2 SASEGT. CDR3 size: 16 residues. The germline V and J ends were trimmed by 7 bases and 0 bases, with 19 bases remaining between them. DNA for the CDR3: TGTGCCAGCACCCCGGACGAGATGCGGCTCTCCTACGAGCAGTACTTC. Translated: CASTPDEMRLSYEQYF.

The chain has TRBV30 and TRBJ2-3; D gene ambiguous. The germline V and J ends were trimmed by 4 bases and 4 bases, with 9 bases remaining between them. The CDR3 has 12 amino acids. Germline-derived CDR1 and CDR2 are GTSNPN and SVGIG (reference sequence). The CDR3 DNA sequence: TGTGCCTGGACCCTACTTGCAGATACGCAGTATTTT. This translates into CAWTLLADTQYF. Using reference TRBV30 and TRBJ2-3 for the parts outside the CDR3, the full variable domain is SQTIHQWPATLVQPVGSPLSLECTVEGTSNPNLYWYRQAAGRGLQLLFYSVGIGQISSEVPQNLSASRPQDRQFILSSKKLLLSDSGFYLCAWTLLADTQYFGPGTRLTVL.

This clonotype was observed many times. The chain carries TRBV20-1 and TRBJ2-1; 10 nucleotides align to TRBD2. This CDR3 has 14 amino acids. Losses at the gene ends were 1 base for V and 9 bases for J; bases not matched to a gene: 6. Germline V gives CDR1 DFQATT, CDR2 SNEGSKA (reference sequence). As DNA, the CDR3 is TGCAGTGCTAGAGTGGCTAGCGGGAGAACTGAGCAGTTCTTC. This translates into CSARVASGRTEQFF.

This clonotype has more than one count but fewer than ten. The genes are TRBV27 and TRBJ1-1, with D uncertain. The CDR3 sequence is 13 residues long. The V gene lost 5 bases and the J gene lost 1 base, with 8 bases spanning the gap. The germline V gene has CDR1 MNHEY and CDR2 SMNVEV (reference sequence). This chain's CDR3 is CASSAFKNTEAFF. The CDR3 coding sequence is TGTGCCAGCAGTGCCTTTAAGAACACTGAAGCTTTCTTT.

This clonotype was seen only a few times. CDR3 amino acids: CATGGGPSSLFF. The CDR3 DNA is TGTGCCACCGGGGGGGGGCCGTCCTCTCTGTTTTTT. The chain is built from TRBV28 and TRBJ1-4, with D possibly TRBD1 on 6 matching bases. Trimming pared 10 bases from V and 14 bases from J, leaving 20 bases between. The germline gives CDR1 MDHEN, CDR2 SYDVKM. The CDR3 contains 12 residues.

The chain has TRBV5-1 and TRBJ2-1, with TRBD2 matching 11 bases. The CDR3 has 15 residues. Germline V gives CDR1 SGHRS, CDR2 YFSETQ. J gave up 11 bases and V 9 bases, and 16 bases lay outside the gene matches. CDR3 nucleotides: TGCGCCACCAGGCCCTCTGCGCTAGCGGGAGGAAAGCAGTTCTTC. It specifies CATRPSALAGGKQFF.

The rearrangement links TRBV19 to TRBJ2-1; 7 nucleotides line up with TRBD2. With V trimmed by 7 bases and J by 8 bases, 17 bases remained unmatched. Looked up from germline, CDR1 is LNHDA and CDR2 is SQIVND (reference sequence). This CDR3 is 16 amino acids long. CDR3 region: CASTPHTAGASDEQFF. As DNA, the CDR3 is TGTGCCAGTACCCCCCACACTGCGGGAGCTAGCGATGAGCAGTTCTTC. The full variable domain, with the rest looked up from reference TRBV19 and TRBJ2-1, is DGGITQSPKYLFRKEGQNVTLSCEQNLNHDAMYWYRQDPGQGLRLIYYSQIVNDFQKGDIAEGYSVSREKKESFPLTVTSAQKNPTAFYLCASTPHTAGASDEQFFGPGTRLTVL.

The chain recombines TRBV6-1 with TRBJ2-7; D possibly corresponds to TRBD2 (6 bases). Germline lookup yields CDR1 MNHNS and CDR2 SASEGT. With 6 bases removed from V and 3 bases from J, the gap between germline ends came to 18 bases. The CDR3 spans 15 residues. The CDR3 sequence is CASSQVEGGVYEQYF. CDR3 DNA: TGTGCCAGCAGCCAGGTCGAGGGAGGCGTCTACGAGCAGTACTTC.

This clonotype turned up a few times. The chain recombines TRBV12-5 with TRBJ2-6; a possible D gene is TRBD2 (5 bases). The CDR3 is 18 amino acids. Germline V gives CDR1 LGHNT, CDR2 FRNRAP. Trimming took 6 bases from V and 1 from J, leaving 19 bases between them. CDR3 nucleotide sequence: TGTGCTAGTGGCCCGCGTGGCGGCCCGGGGTCTGGGGCCAACGTCCTGACTTTC. Translation: CASGPRGGPGSGANVLTF.

This clonotype was counted ten times or more. The chain carries TRBV5-8 and TRBJ2-5; 7 bases match TRBD1. Per germline, CDR1 SGHTS and CDR2 YDEGEE. The CDR3 runs to 14 residues. Germline trimming cut 2 bases from V and 5 bases from J; bases unmatched to any gene: 6. The CDR3 here is CASSFRDRRETQYF. The CDR3, as DNA: TGTGCCAGCAGCTTCCGGGACAGACGGGAGACCCAGTACTTC.

Many counts were recorded for this clonotype. The gene calls are TRBV29-1 and TRBJ2-3; 9 positions match TRBD2. Germline V gene data show CDR1 as SQVTM and CDR2 as ANQGSEA. The CDR3 has 14 amino acids. V shed 4 bases, J shed 4 bases, and the junction held 6 bases outside the gene matches. CDR3 sequence reads: CSVGIAGVSDTQYF. As DNA, the CDR3 is TGCAGCGTTGGCATAGCGGGAGTCTCAGATACGCAGTATTTT.

This chain joins TRBV28 and TRBJ2-2; D might be TRBD1 or TRBD2, each matching 6 bases. Germline V CDR1 and CDR2: MDHEN, SYDVKM. Trimming stripped 4 bases from V and 10 bases from J, with 13 bases between. CDR3 length: 13 residues. Here the CDR3 reads CASSWDGGQELFF. The CDR3 region has the DNA TGTGCCAGCAGTTGGGACGGGGGCCAGGAGCTGTTTTTT.

This clonotype was detected many times. The chain has TRBV18 and TRBJ2-4; D remains unclear. From germline, CDR1 is KGHSH and CDR2 LQKENI. V lost 3 bases and J 8 bases, leaving 8 bases between the germline ends. There are 12 residues in the CDR3. The DNA of the CDR3 is TGTGCCAGCTCACCTAGTAGAGACATTCAGTACTTC. This translates into CASSPSRDIQYF.

This clonotype was recorded many times. This rearrangement joins TRBV27 to TRBJ2-7, with D possibly being TRBD1 (5 bases). V lost 0 bases, J lost 2 bases, and 14 bases lay in between. The CDR3 has 16 residues. Germline V gene sequence: CDR1 MNHEY, CDR2 SMNVEV (reference sequence). In nucleotides, the CDR3 is TGTGCCAGCAGTTTATCGGGCGCTGGGGCTCCCTACGAGCAGTACTTC. This translates into CASSLSGAGAPYEQYF.

V is TRBV12-5 and J is TRBJ1-1; D is possibly TRBD1 (6 bases). V was trimmed by 5 bases and J by 0 bases, leaving 13 bases between them. Germline CDR1 LGHNT, CDR2 FRNRAP. The CDR3 sequence is 15 residues long. The CDR3 DNA reads TGTGCTAGTGGTCAGGGTGGACAGATGAACACTGAAGCTTTCTTT. The encoded protein is CASGQGGQMNTEAFF.

This clonotype was observed at least ten times. The rearrangement joins TRBV7-2 to TRBJ1-5; 11 bases align to TRBD1. The CDR3 contains 15 residues. The V and J ends lost 8 bases and 7 bases, in that order; junction bases with no gene match: 10. In germline, CDR1 is SGHTA, CDR2 FQGNSA. CDR3 sequence reads: CASSIWGQGEQPQHF. In DNA form, the CDR3 reads TGTGCCAGCTCAATCTGGGGACAGGGGGAACAGCCCCAGCATTTT.

For the CDR3, the DNA is TGTGCCAGCAGCTTCGACTTCACAGGGATCAACTACGAGCAGTACTTC. Translation: CASSFDFTGINYEQYF. The chain couples TRBV5-6 to TRBJ2-7; D is perhaps TRBD1 (6 bases). The CDR3 sequence is 16 residues long. CDR1 is SGHDT, CDR2 YYEEEE, per germline. V was trimmed by 2 bases and J by 3 bases, leaving 18 bases between them.

This clonotype was found a few times. The chain joins TRBV20-1 to TRBJ1-2; 7 nucleotides line up with TRBD1. This CDR3 comprises 11 residues. Per germline, CDR1 DFQATT and CDR2 SNEGSKA (reference sequence). The ends lost 3 bases at V and 8 bases at J; junction bases unmatched: 3. The CDR3 region is CSARPQGGYTF. CDR3 DNA sequence: TGCAGTGCTAGGCCACAGGGGGGCTACACCTTC.

The rearrangement joins TRBV7-3 to TRBJ2-1, with 9 bases lining up with TRBD1. The CDR3 is 14 amino acids. The ends lost 1 base at V and 8 bases at J; junction bases unmatched: 3. Germline V gives CDR1 SGHTA, CDR2 FQGTGA. DNA for the CDR3: TGTGCCAGCAGCTTAAACCGGGACAGGGATGAGCAGTTCTTC. As protein: CASSLNRDRDEQFF.

The chain employs TRBV11-3 and TRBJ2-3, with 13 bases lining up with TRBD2. Looked up from germline, CDR1 is SGHNT and CDR2 is YENEEA. The CDR3 runs to 16 residues. J lost 5 bases, V lost 4 bases, and 6 bases had no gene match. Here the CDR3 reads CASSSGLAGVGDTQYF. CDR3 in DNA: TGTGCCAGCAGCTCTGGACTAGCGGGAGTGGGAGATACGCAGTATTTT.